Sequencing of this TCR beta chain was carried out in a study of low-dose radiotherapy and immunotherapy resistance in tumors. Study details: Per fraction, Cohort 1 was given 0.5 Gy every 2 weeks, for a total of 6.5 Gy. With cycle 1 day 1 as the start, patients took oral aspirin 300 mg daily for four cycles.

Gene-specific TRAV and TRBV primers were used for first-strand cDNA, covering alpha and beta chains. Using a constant-region primer together with a V-primer adapter, TCRs were subjected to 20 PCR cycles of amplification. TCRdb fed the reads into MiXCR, producing one record per CDR3 protein. The sample has over 14,000 distinct CDR3 sequences, 49% seen once. The germline CDR1 and CDR2 sequences are SGHTA and FQGNSA. V gave up 1 base and J gave up 3 bases; unmatched junction bases: 4. The length of the CDR3 is 15 residues. The chain has TRBV7-2 and TRBJ2-5; 8 bases line up with TRBD1. This receptor was obtained from a human donor with advanced metastatic prostate, ovarian, gallbladder or colorectal cancer (not recorded which). This table probably holds off-target reads from a library built for another chain. This CDR3 is CASSLEGTGKETQYF. The CDR3 DNA is TGTGCCAGCAGCTTAGAGGGGACAGGAAAAGAGACCCAGTACTTC.